This T cell receptor beta chain derives from a study of blood T cell repertoires in COVID-19. Germline loops: CDR1 SGHTA, CDR2 FQGNSA. Trimming cost V 6 bases and J 7 bases, with 12 bases left between them. The CDR3 is made up of 12 amino acids. The data were produced by immunoSEQ multiplex PCR, yet TCRdb's version contains in-frame clones alone and is incomplete. The top ten clones hold over 6.5% of a sample with around 130,000 clones, 60% to 80% of them seen once. Sequenced sample: peripheral blood. The chain recombines TRBV7-2 with TRBJ1-2; D is ambiguous. This clonotype was sampled from a human donor in a cohort sampled during active COVID-19. This CDR3 reads CASSLLRSGYTF. The CDR3, as DNA: TGTGCCAGCAGTTTACTTCGGTCTGGCTACACCTTC.